The 16 T cell receptor beta chains reported below all come from one sample, sequenced in a study of human thymus T cells. During corrective heart surgery, resections were taken, and the thymus tissue came from them. Libraries were prepared by immunoSEQ multiplex PCR; TCRdb keeps only in-frame clonotypes and omits some of them. Of some 130,000 clones in the sample, around 94% were seen once. Input material: thymus tissue. Every receptor here comes from a boy younger than two with a congenital heart defect but otherwise immunologically healthy.

The rearrangement uses TRBV28 and TRBJ1-5; D may be TRBD1 (6 bases). Germline CDR1 and CDR2: MDHEN and SYDVKM. V was trimmed by 6 bases and J by 3 bases, leaving 12 bases between them. The length of the CDR3 is 14 residues. CDR3 amino acids: CASRPSGANQPQHF. CDR3 DNA sequence: TGTGCCAGCAGACCCTCAGGGGCCAATCAGCCCCAGCATTTT.

This sequence joins TRBV9 and TRBJ1-1; D perhaps matches TRBD1 (6 bases). Germline-derived CDR1 and CDR2 are SGDLS and YYNGEE. V lost 6 bases to trimming and J lost 3 bases, with 18 bases between them. The CDR3 consists of 15 residues. For the CDR3, the DNA is TGTGCCAGCAACCGGGGGGCCCTGGGGCACACTGAAGCTTTCTTT. Its translation: CASNRGALGHTEAFF.

This chain joins TRBV5-1 and TRBJ2-7, with 11 positions matching TRBD2. V dropped 5 bases and J dropped 2; count of bases not matched to a gene: 6. Germline CDR1 SGHRS, CDR2 YFSETQ. This CDR3 has 15 amino acids. The chain's CDR3 is CASRSTSGGTYEQYF. CDR3 nucleotides: TGCGCCAGCAGATCCACTAGCGGGGGTACCTACGAGCAGTACTTC.

This chain connects TRBV11-2 to TRBJ2-7; the D is unclear. This CDR3 comprises 15 residues. Trimming took 0 bases from V and 1 from J, leaving 10 bases between them. Germline V lookup: CDR1 SGHAT, CDR2 FQNNGV. The DNA for the CDR3 is TGTGCCAGCAGCTTAGATCCTGCTGGGTCCTACGAGCAGTACTTC. The encoded protein is CASSLDPAGSYEQYF. Based on the CDR3 plus reference TRBV11-2 and TRBJ2-7, the full variable domain is EAGVAQSPRYKIIEKRQSVAFWCNPISGHATLYWYQQILGQGPKLLIQFQNNGVVDDSQLPKDRFSAERLKGVDSTLKIQPAKLEDSAVYLCASSLDPAGSYEQYFGPGTRLTVT.

CDR3 sequence reads: CASSLTGSSYNSPLHF. The CDR3 DNA reads TGTGCCAGCAGTTTAACAGGAAGCTCCTATAATTCACCCCTCCACTTT. The rearrangement links TRBV27 to TRBJ1-6; tentative D call: TRBD1 (5 bases). V lost 2 bases and J lost 0, with 8 bases in between. Per the germline V gene, CDR1 is MNHEY and CDR2 is SMNVEV (reference sequence). The CDR3 runs 16 residues.

The chain links TRBV14 to TRBJ1-6, with TRBD1 matching 7 bases. Germline V lookup: CDR1 SGHDN, CDR2 FVKESK. V shed 1 base and J 0 bases; nucleotides not matched to a gene: 6. The CDR3 consists of 18 residues. The CDR3, as DNA: TGTGCCAGCAGCCAAGGGACAGGCGAAGGCTCCTATAATTCACCCCTCCACTTT. Encoded protein: CASSQGTGEGSYNSPLHF.

V gene TRBV7-9 combines with J gene TRBJ2-2; D is perhaps TRBD1 or TRBD2 (5 bases each). The V end lost 4 bases, the J end lost 2 bases, and 23 bases lay between the germline ends. Germline V gene sequence: CDR1 SEHNR, CDR2 FQNEAQ (reference sequence). The CDR3 extends over 19 amino acids. The CDR3 is CASSSSKRGGYLNTGELFF. CDR3 DNA sequence: TGTGCCAGCAGCTCATCGAAGAGGGGCGGCTACCTTAACACCGGGGAGCTGTTTTTT.

The CDR3 nucleotides read TGTGCCAGCAGTGAAGAGGGGGGGGCTGGAAACACCATATATTTT. Translation gives CASSEEGGAGNTIYF. The genes are TRBV2 and TRBJ1-3, with a weak D call TRBD1 (6 bases). This CDR3 is 15 amino acids long. V was shortened by 1 base and J by 2 bases, with 9 bases between the two germline ends. Germline CDR1 reads SNHLY; CDR2 reads FYNNEI.

This clone appeared a single time. The V call is TRBV5-4, the J call TRBJ2-3; 12 bases are a match to TRBD2. The CDR3 totals 17 residues. From germline, CDR1 is SGHNT and CDR2 YYREEE (reference sequence). J was trimmed by 0 bases and V by 4 bases; bases with no gene match: 6. For the CDR3, the DNA is TGTGCCAGCAGCCCCCCCCTAGCGGGGGGGAGCACAGATACGCAGTATTTT. It encodes CASSPPLAGGSTDTQYF.

The chain uses TRBV13 and TRBJ1-2; possible D gene TRBD1, 5 bases. The germline V and J ends were trimmed by 7 bases and 4 bases, with 16 bases remaining between them. CDR1 is PRHDT, CDR2 FYEKMQ, per germline (reference sequence). This CDR3 comprises 14 residues. The CDR3 here is CASNSRVPPYGYTF. CDR3 sequence (DNA): TGTGCCAGCAACTCCAGGGTTCCCCCCTATGGCTACACCTTC.

This rearrangement joins TRBV5-1 to TRBJ2-1; 16 bases align to TRBD2. J was trimmed by 7 bases and V by 4 bases; bases with no gene match: 8. CDR3 size: 17 residues. CDR1 is SGHRS, CDR2 YFSETQ, per germline. In DNA, the CDR3 is TGCGCCAGCAGCCCGGGACTAGCGGGGGGGCCTTGGAATGAGCAGTTCTTC. Amino acids: CASSPGLAGGPWNEQFF.

The V and J genes are TRBV19 and TRBJ2-5; 8 bases are shared with TRBD1. Looked up from germline, CDR1 is LNHDA and CDR2 is SQIVND (reference sequence). CDR3 size: 14 residues. J lost 5 bases, V lost 8 bases, and 10 bases had no gene match. Here the CDR3 reads CASSPRGLRETQYF. The DNA for the CDR3 is TGTGCCAGTTCCCCCAGGGGGCTTAGGGAGACCCAGTACTTC.

The rearrangement links TRBV4-1 to TRBJ2-5, with 12 bases fitting TRBD1. J gave up 4 bases and V 0 bases, and 6 bases lay outside the gene matches. This CDR3 region has 17 residues. Germline-derived CDR1 and CDR2 are MGHRA and YSYEKL. CDR3 in DNA: TGCGCCAGCAGCCAAGAACCCCGGGACAGGGGGCGAGAGACCCAGTACTTC. Its protein product is CASSQEPRDRGRETQYF.

The rearrangement uses TRBV6-5 and TRBJ1-1, with a weak D call TRBD1 (5 bases). In germline, CDR1 is MNHEY, CDR2 SVGAGI. The CDR3 loop spans 14 amino acids. V lost 8 bases, J lost 7 bases, and 20 bases lay in between. DNA for the CDR3: TGTGCCAGCGGTGACGTGGACACAGGCTATGAAGCTTTCTTT. Its translation is CASGDVDTGYEAFF.

The CDR3 spells CASSLVSVQETQYF. For the CDR3, the DNA is TGTGCCAGCAGCTTAGTTTCGGTTCAGGAGACCCAGTACTTC. The chain carries TRBV7-2 and TRBJ2-5; no definite D call. V lost 1 base and J lost 5, with 11 bases in between. The CDR3 has 14 amino acids. Germline-derived CDR1 and CDR2 are SGHTA and FQGNSA.

This rearrangement joins TRBV7-6 to TRBJ2-1, with 7 bases identical to TRBD2. V gave up 4 bases and J gave up 4 bases; unmatched junction bases: 10. Germline lookup yields CDR1 SGHVS and CDR2 FNYEAQ. This CDR3 is 16 amino acids long. CDR3: CASSSQRGTRYNEQFF. The CDR3 bases are TGTGCCAGCAGCTCCCAGCGGGGTACTAGATACAATGAGCAGTTCTTC.